This TCR beta chain was recovered during a study of PD-L1 blockade in urothelial cancer. Study background: Timepoints chosen for blood analysis were 3 weeks (second dose) and 6 weeks after treatment start.

Profiled with immunoSEQ multiplex PCR; TCRdb holds only in-frame clones, not every one. The table includes around 45,000 clones, 85% to 90% detected once. The germline V gene encodes CDR1 MGHRA and CDR2 YSYEKL. This CDR3 is built from 14 residues. The V gene lost 1 base and the J gene lost 3 bases, with 10 bases spanning the gap. The sequence came from a woman aged 55-69 years with urothelial cancer. The material sequenced was PBMCs, taken around atezolizumab (anti-PD-L1) treatment. The rearrangement links TRBV4-1 to TRBJ2-7; unclear D gene. CDR3 sequence reads: CASSQVSEDYEQYF. CDR3 DNA sequence: TGCGCCAGCAGCCAAGTATCCGAGGACTACGAGCAGTACTTC.